The source of this T cell receptor beta chain is a study of cytomegalovirus exposure and HLA in healthy donors. Points from the study as a whole: The authors later linked a missense DCLRE1C variant to TCR beta V- and J-gene trimming.

Primers included in the PCR were 60 Vbeta and 13 Jbeta primers. The repertoire was sequenced with immunoSEQ multiplex PCR; TCRdb's copy has only in-frame clones and lacks some. The sample records 90,000 to 120,000 clones, roughly three quarters being singletons. This clone has a handful of counts. The antigen is not known. The sequenced sample consisted of PBMCs. The receptor comes from a young man in good health and CMV-seronegative.

For the CDR3, the DNA is TGTGCCAGCAGCTTAGGGTCAGGCCCCTACGAGCAGTACTTC. Protein: CASSLGSGPYEQYF. The V gene is TRBV7-6, the J gene TRBJ2-7; no definite D call. With 1 base removed from V and 2 bases from J, the gap between germline ends came to 9 bases. Germline lookup yields CDR1 SGHVS and CDR2 FNYEAQ. The CDR3 is made up of 14 amino acids.